The clone carrying this T cell receptor beta chain came up once. Antigen unknown. The sample is drawn from a study of T cell responses to AZD1222 COVID-19 vaccine. The analysis combined second doses at about 4 or about 12 weeks. Study findings and constraints: Baseline testing showed seropositivity in only a handful of AZD1222 recipients. Recipients of two AZD1222 doses showed rising Spike-specific TCR breadth and depth. Clonal diversity was possibly underestimated; the donors were predominantly white British and more often female.

J lost 4 bases, V lost 6 bases, and 7 bases had no gene match. CDR1 and CDR2 (germline): SQVTM, ANQGSEA. The CDR3 runs to 13 residues. Sequencing used immunoSEQ multiplex PCR; TCRdb keeps in-frame clones, though not all of them. The table has 73,000 or so clones, 60% to 85% seen once. The sequenced sample was peripheral blood, obtained 28 days after the second AZD1222 dose. The clonotype originates from an adult who received the AZD1222 COVID-19 vaccine. The chain couples TRBV29-1 to TRBJ2-7; 9 nucleotides line up with TRBD2. The CDR3 is CSVRLAEAYEQYF. The DNA of the CDR3 is TGCAGCGTCAGACTAGCGGAGGCGTACGAGCAGTACTTC.